What follows are 10 T cell receptor beta chains derived from one specimen sequenced in a study of control samples from healthy donors and cancer patients. Profiling relied on immunoSEQ multiplex PCR, and the TCRdb table lists in-frame clones only, not all of them. Of 63,000 or so clones listed, about nine tenths are singletons. Sample: PBMCs. These receptors were collected from a man aged 60 to 69 with colorectal cancer.

The rearrangement uses TRBV5-1 and TRBJ1-1; D perhaps matches TRBD1 (5 bases). The CDR3 contains 14 residues. The ends were cut back, 4 bases at V and 5 bases at J, with 15 bases in the middle. Germline V gives CDR1 SGHRS, CDR2 YFSETQ. The CDR3 spells CASSTGEGLTEAFF. CDR3 coding DNA: TGCGCCAGCAGCACCGGTGAGGGGCTGACTGAAGCTTTCTTT.

The V gene is TRBV7-3, the J gene TRBJ1-2; D gene ambiguous. The germline V gene has CDR1 SGHTA and CDR2 FQGTGA. CDR3 length: 11 amino acids. Trimming removed 10 bases at V and 4 bases at J, with 10 bases between. CDR3 region: CANSGCYGYTF. The CDR3 nucleotides read TGTGCCAACAGTGGCTGCTATGGCTACACCTTC.

The V and J genes are TRBV6-5 and TRBJ2-1; D unclear. V was cut by 2 bases and J by 6 bases, with 17 bases left in between. From germline, CDR1 is MNHEY and CDR2 SVGAGI. The CDR3 extends over 16 amino acids. The CDR3 DNA sequence: TGTGCCAGCAGTTACCTCTCGGCTACGAGGACCAATGAGCAGTTCTTC. This translates into CASSYLSATRTNEQFF.

The V call is TRBV7-2, the J call TRBJ2-3; 7 nucleotides match TRBD2. The CDR3 sequence is 13 residues long. V gave up 5 bases and J gave up 9 bases; unmatched junction bases: 8. Germline lookup yields CDR1 SGHTA and CDR2 FQGNSA. The CDR3 loop reads CASSPPGRGTQYF. The CDR3 coding sequence is TGTGCCAGCAGCCCGCCGGGGCGGGGGACGCAGTATTTT.

The rearrangement links TRBV29-1 to TRBJ2-2; D not resolved. From germline, CDR1 is SQVTM and CDR2 ANQGSEA. CDR3 length: 14 amino acids. Trimming removed 5 bases at V and 2 bases at J, with 12 bases between. CDR3 in DNA: TGCAGCGTTCGGGTTGGGGTCAACACCGGGGAGCTGTTTTTT. As protein: CSVRVGVNTGELFF.

The chain couples TRBV30 to TRBJ1-6; D gene unclear. Germline V gives CDR1 GTSNPN, CDR2 SVGIG (reference sequence). The germline V and J ends were trimmed by 1 base and 5 bases, with 12 bases remaining between them. The CDR3 runs 15 residues. The CDR3 loop reads CAWSGVGTNNSPLHF. The CDR3 DNA sequence: TGTGCCTGGAGTGGGGTAGGCACGAATAATTCACCCCTCCACTTT.

The chain couples TRBV5-5 to TRBJ2-1; 10 bases align to TRBD2. J was trimmed by 2 bases and V by 4 bases; bases with no gene match: 3. The CDR3 consists of 15 residues. Germline assignment: CDR1 SGHKS and CDR2 YYEKEE (reference sequence). The CDR3 region is CASSPTSGAYNEQFF. The CDR3 region has the DNA TGTGCCAGCAGCCCAACTAGCGGGGCCTACAATGAGCAGTTCTTC.

The rearrangement joins TRBV9 to TRBJ2-5, with 10 positions matching TRBD2. This CDR3 has 16 amino acids. Germline assignment: CDR1 SGDLS and CDR2 YYNGEE. V shed 4 bases, J shed 5 bases, and the junction held 11 bases outside the gene matches. The CDR3 reads CASSSQTSGSGETQYF. CDR3 nucleotides: TGTGCCAGCAGCTCTCAGACTAGCGGGTCCGGGGAGACCCAGTACTTC.

The chain employs TRBV11-3 and TRBJ1-2; 10 bases align to TRBD1. CDR3 length: 14 residues. The V gene's germline CDR1 is SGHNT and CDR2 YENEEA. With V trimmed by 5 bases and J by 5 bases, 5 bases remained unmatched. The CDR3 is CASSPGQGDYGYTF. CDR3 nucleotide sequence: TGTGCCAGCAGCCCCGGACAGGGGGATTATGGCTACACCTTC.

In this sample, this clone turned up a few times. This chain connects TRBV19 to TRBJ1-5; 8 positions agree with TRBD1. Germline V lookup: CDR1 LNHDA, CDR2 SQIVND (reference sequence). The trim removed 6 bases at V and 6 bases at J, leaving 10 bases unmatched. CDR3 length equals 15 residues. CDR3 amino acids: CASRVRQGFGQPQHF. CDR3 coding DNA: TGTGCCAGTAGAGTGAGACAGGGGTTTGGTCAGCCCCAGCATTTT.